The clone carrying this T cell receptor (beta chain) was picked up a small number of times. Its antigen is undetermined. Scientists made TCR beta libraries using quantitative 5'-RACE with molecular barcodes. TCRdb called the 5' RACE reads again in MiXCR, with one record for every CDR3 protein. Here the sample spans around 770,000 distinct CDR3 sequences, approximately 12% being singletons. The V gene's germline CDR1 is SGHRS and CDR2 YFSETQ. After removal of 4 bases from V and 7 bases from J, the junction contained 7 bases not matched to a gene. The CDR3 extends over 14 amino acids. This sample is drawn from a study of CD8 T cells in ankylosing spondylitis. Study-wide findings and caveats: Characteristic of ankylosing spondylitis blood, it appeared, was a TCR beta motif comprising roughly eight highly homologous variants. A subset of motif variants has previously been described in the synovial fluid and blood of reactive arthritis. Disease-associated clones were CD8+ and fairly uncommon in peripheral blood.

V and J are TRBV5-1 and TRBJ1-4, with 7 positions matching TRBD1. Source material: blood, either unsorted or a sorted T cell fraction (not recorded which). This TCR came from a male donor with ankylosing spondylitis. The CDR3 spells CASSRGQSPEKLFF. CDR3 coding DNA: TGCGCCAGCAGCAGGGGACAGAGCCCTGAAAAACTGTTTTTT.